This record concerns one T cell receptor beta chain sequence. Its antigen is currently unknown. Scientists made TCR beta cDNA using 5'RACE template switching with UMIs. For each CDR3 protein, TCRdb gives one entry from its re-call of the 5' RACE reads, without DNA. The sample holds 350,000 to 450,000 distinct CDR3 sequences. Germline-derived CDR1 and CDR2 are SGHTA and FQGTGA. The length of the CDR3 is 12 residues. This sample is drawn from a study of T cells expressing NK-cell markers. Study-wide context: The TCR beta repertoires were obtained from sorted CD3+CD56+NKG2C+, CD3+CD56+NKG2C- and CD3+CD56-NKG2C+ T cells. Sequenced donors, eight in total, included seven who were HCMV-seropositive and one who was seronegative. General study results and limits: The share of CD8+ T cells held by dominant NKG2C+ clonotypes was 1.0-7.0% in more than 5 donors.

The rearrangement uses TRBV7-3 and TRBJ1-1; TCRdb's D call of TRBD1 is untestable without DNA. Input material: blood T cells: a sorted CD56 or NKG2C T cell subset, CD4+ or CD8+ T cells, or bulk PBMC T cells (not recorded which). The TCR was taken from a man between 18 and 69 years old in good health. The CDR3 loop reads CASSDRGQVAFF.